A selection of T cell receptor beta chains follows, all from one sample in a study of regulatory T cells in long-lasting Graves disease. TCRdb analysed the multiplex PCR reads with MiXCR anew, one entry per CDR3 protein. The profile covers approximately 400,000 distinct CDR3 sequences, with 15% appearing a single time and over 15% taken by the ten largest. These sequences were also reported in another study, on T cells in Graves' hyperthyroidism and ophthalmopathy.

Sequenced here: peripheral blood mononuclear cells (PBMCs), sampled at new diagnosis, from a patient treated with antithyroid drugs. The source of these receptors is a woman in her twenties or thirties with Graves disease. CDR3s leave out the opening cysteine and the closing phenylalanine or tryptophan. The order of the fields is V gene, CDR3 length, J gene, CDR3 protein.

v_call: TRBV7-3
cdr3_length: 12
j_call: TRBJ1-1
cdr3_aa: ASRLGGTNTEAF

v_call: TRBV12-3/TRBV12-4
cdr3_length: 12
j_call: TRBJ2-7
cdr3_aa: ASSPTGNTYEQY

v_call: TRBV2
cdr3_length: 14
j_call: TRBJ2-2
cdr3_aa: ASSEDASGVGGELF

v_call: TRBV11-3
cdr3_length: 14
j_call: TRBJ1-2
cdr3_aa: ASSSTFHDRANGYT

v_call: TRBV7-9
cdr3_length: 11
j_call: TRBJ2-7
cdr3_aa: ASSLQGRGEQY

v_call: TRBV24-1
cdr3_length: 9
j_call: TRBJ2-3
cdr3_aa: ATSVSDTQY

v_call: TRBV18
cdr3_length: 11
j_call: TRBJ1-1
cdr3_aa: ASSQGSAPEAF

v_call: TRBV5-1
cdr3_length: 13
j_call: TRBJ1-6
cdr3_aa: ASSTGQGPNSPLH

v_call: TRBV19
cdr3_length: 10
j_call: TRBJ1-2
cdr3_aa: ASSFGVPGYT

v_call: TRBV20-1
cdr3_length: 12
j_call: TRBJ2-1
cdr3_aa: SARDQAGEAEQF

v_call: TRBV6-2/TRBV6-3
cdr3_length: 10
j_call: TRBJ1-6
cdr3_aa: ATLTPVAPLH

v_call: TRBV18
cdr3_length: 15
j_call: TRBJ2-7
cdr3_aa: ASSPYAGNQEKTEQY

v_call: TRBV5-4
cdr3_length: 9
j_call: TRBJ2-1
cdr3_aa: ASSYAGEQF

v_call: TRBV6-1
cdr3_length: 12
j_call: TRBJ1-1
cdr3_aa: ASSPEGTNTEAF

v_call: TRBV9
cdr3_length: 12
j_call: TRBJ1-1
cdr3_aa: ASSVDILGTEAF

v_call: TRBV15
cdr3_length: 11
j_call: TRBJ1-2
cdr3_aa: ATSRGTVYGYT

v_call: TRBV5-1
cdr3_length: 11
j_call: TRBJ2-5
cdr3_aa: ASRKMYQETQY

v_call: TRBV20-1
cdr3_length: 13
j_call: TRBJ2-1
cdr3_aa: SATAPTGGIDEQF

v_call: TRBV6-2/TRBV6-3
cdr3_length: 10
j_call: TRBJ1-1
cdr3_aa: ASSAQGREAF

v_call: TRBV2
cdr3_length: 12
j_call: TRBJ1-1
cdr3_aa: ASYSGGLDTEAF

v_call: TRBV28
cdr3_length: 10
j_call: TRBJ1-4
cdr3_aa: ASRGVIEKLF

v_call: TRBV2
cdr3_length: 13
j_call: TRBJ2-3
cdr3_aa: ASRVGLAGADTQY

v_call: TRBV18
cdr3_length: 14
j_call: TRBJ1-2
cdr3_aa: ASSHNPQGRDYGYT

v_call: TRBV3-1
cdr3_length: 10
j_call: TRBJ2-3
cdr3_aa: ASSQLRDTQY